Only a few counts were recorded for the clone carrying this TCR beta chain. Its target is not known. The CDR3 spans 15 residues. Germline V gene lookup returns CDR1 ENHRY and CDR2 SYGVKD. Trimming took 4 bases from V and 2 from J, leaving 13 bases between them. This sample is part of a study of cytomegalovirus exposure and HLA in healthy donors. Study-wide findings and caveats: Sequencing likely produced, as an artifact, a cluster of highly shared sequence variants. For most TCR beta V segments, an earlier analysis put the productive rate at about 87% or about 30% of the time. Later analysis found that TCR beta chains associated with HLA were more clonally expanded than other, equally common chains. Confirmation in vitro established that a few CMV-associated chains were specific for CMV antigens.

A multiplex PCR was run with 60 Vbeta primers and 13 Jbeta primers. Assay used: immunoSEQ multiplex PCR; TCRdb lists only in-frame clones, some missing. Among more than 90,000 clones listed, around 76% were seen once. The sequence was collected from a man aged 35-49 years in good health and CMV-seropositive. The chain is built from TRBV10-3 and TRBJ2-3, with D possibly TRBD1 on 6 matching bases. Sequencing input: PBMCs. In nucleotides, the CDR3 is TGTGCCATCAGTGTAAGTGGGGGCGACACAGATACGCAGTATTTT. It codes for CAISVSGGDTDTQYF.